This T cell receptor (beta chain) was captured by sequencing in a study of prognosis after radiotherapy for stage I lung cancer. At the level of the study: The patients, all with stage I non-small cell lung cancer, were enrolled between 2018 and early 2019. In several patients, distant metastases developed after radiotherapy (median roughly seven months), whereas roughly 16 patients showed no significant progression.

Researchers used two-round multiplex PCR to amplify TCR beta CDR3 starting from genomic DNA. Initially, in first-round PCR, primers specific to each TRBV and TRBJ gene were used. TCRdb re-derived calls from the multiplex PCR reads in MiXCR, one entry per CDR3 protein. The sample carries tens of thousands of distinct CDR3 sequences, roughly 36% recorded once. The CDR3 loop spans 16 amino acids. The V end was cut by 0 bases, the J end by 5 bases, with 18 bases between. Germline CDR1 and CDR2: DFQATT and SNEGSKA (reference sequence). This clonotype was seen repeatedly, ten times or more. The patients, a group without prior chemotherapy, radiotherapy or other malignancies, were all node-negative on CT and PET/CT. Collection of peripheral blood, in a volume of approximately 6.2 milliliters, was performed at each of two time points.

The chain joins TRBV20-1 to TRBJ2-3; the D is unclear. The sequences come from PBMCs, collected before or after stereotactic body radiation therapy (not recorded which). The sequence came from a donor aged 50 or older with non-small cell lung cancer. In DNA, the CDR3 is TGCAGTGCTAGAGATAAGGACGCGCAGACCCTAGATACGCAGTATTTT. Translated, it gives CSARDKDAQTLDTQYF.